Below are 25 T cell receptor beta chains sequenced from a single sample in a study of CD4 T cells in relation to SARS-CoV-2 and coronaviruses. Before the COVID-19 pandemic, during about 2010-2019, CD4+ T cells were taken from unexposed donors. After approximately ten days of culture, CD4+ T cells were isolated. Their antigen targets remain unknown. The protocol was immunoSEQ multiplex PCR, while the TCRdb copy is restricted to in-frame clones and leaves out a portion. The data hold roughly 15,000 clones, with 79% observed a single time. Material for sequencing was CD4+ T cells from PBMCs, cultured in vitro. These receptors were taken from a human donor in good health.

The CDR3 is CASSPPPQISGNTIYF. The CDR3 DNA is TGTGCCAGCAGCCCACCCCCACAGATCTCTGGAAACACCATATATTTT. The V gene is TRBV9, the J gene TRBJ1-3; D remains ambiguous. The CDR3 sequence is 16 residues long. The V gene lost 4 bases and the J gene lost 0 bases, with 14 bases spanning the gap. CDR1 is SGDLS, CDR2 YYNGEE, per germline.

This clone was counted a few times. The chain joins TRBV12-3 or TRBV12-4 to TRBJ2-7; D is unresolved. V was cut by 5 bases and J by 3 bases, with 8 bases left in between. The CDR3 loop spans 12 amino acids. The CDR3 region has the DNA TGTGCCAGCAGTCAGACACGCTACGAGCAGTACTTC. It specifies CASSQTRYEQYF.

This rearrangement joins TRBV4-3 to TRBJ2-5, with TRBD2 matching over 11 bases. The V and J ends lost 0 bases and 1 base, in that order; junction bases with no gene match: 4. CDR3 length: 17 residues. CDR1 is LGHNA, CDR2 YSLEER, per germline. The CDR3 region is CASSQDSSGGTQETQYF. CDR3 DNA sequence: TGCGCCAGCAGCCAAGATTCTAGCGGGGGGACCCAAGAGACCCAGTACTTC.

This clone was recorded only once. The chain combines TRBV4-2 with TRBJ1-3; no clear D gene. Between the trimmed V and J ends, which lost 2 bases and 1 base, there was a span of 9 bases. The CDR3 is 15 amino acids. Germline CDR1 and CDR2: LGHNA and YNFKEQ. The CDR3 nucleotides are TGTGCCAGCAGCCAATTTCTAGGGTCTGGAAACACCATATATTTT. Translation: CASSQFLGSGNTIYF.

The chain joins TRBV14 to TRBJ2-7, with a tentative D call TRBD1 (6 bases). Trimming cost V 0 bases and J 3 bases, with 12 bases left between them. CDR1 SGHDN and CDR2 FVKESK come from the germline V gene. There are 15 residues in the CDR3. In DNA form, the CDR3 reads TGTGCCAGCAGCCAAGACCGGGACACGATCTACGAGCAGTACTTC. Translation gives CASSQDRDTIYEQYF.

The chain is built from TRBV7-2 and TRBJ2-7; D perhaps matches TRBD2 (6 bases). V was trimmed by 0 bases and J by 0 bases, leaving 9 bases between them. CDR1 is SGHTA, CDR2 FQGNSA, per germline. There are 15 residues in the CDR3. The DNA of the CDR3 is TGTGCCAGCAGCTTAGCACGGGGGACCTCCTACGAGCAGTACTTC. Translating it yields CASSLARGTSYEQYF. Based on the CDR3 plus reference TRBV7-2 and TRBJ2-7, the full variable domain is GAGVSQSPSNKVTEKGKDVELRCDPISGHTALYWYRQSLGQGLEFLIYFQGNSAPDKSGLPSDRFSAERTGGSVSTLTIQRTQQEDSAVYLCASSLARGTSYEQYFGPGTRLTVT.

The V gene is TRBV5-4, the J gene TRBJ1-2; D is ambiguous. V was trimmed by 0 bases and J by 4 bases, leaving 13 bases between them. Germline lookup yields CDR1 SGHNT and CDR2 YYREEE (reference sequence). The CDR3 has 15 residues. The CDR3 DNA follows: TGTGCCAGCAGCTTGGACCGAAGTCCCCTCTATGGCTACACCTTC. This codes for CASSLDRSPLYGYTF.

V usage is TRBV4-2 and J usage is TRBJ1-2; D not certain. V was pared by 3 bases and J by 5 bases, with 10 bases between. Per the germline V gene, CDR1 is LGHNA and CDR2 is YNFKEQ. The CDR3 is 13 residues long. The CDR3 spells CASSQGVGYGYTF. The CDR3 DNA sequence: TGTGCCAGCAGCCAGGGCGTAGGGTATGGCTACACCTTC.

The chain uses TRBV11-2 and TRBJ2-7, with D tentatively TRBD1 or TRBD2 (5 bases each). CDR3 length equals 15 residues. Trimming took off 2 bases at V and 9 bases at J, with 20 bases between the two ends. The germline CDR1 and CDR2 sequences are SGHAT and FQNNGV. DNA of the CDR3: TGTGCCAGCAGCTTAAGGTTTTCGGTGGGGGATTGGCAGTACTTC. Amino acid sequence: CASSLRFSVGDWQYF.

This clone appeared a single time. The J gene is TRBJ2-7, the V gene TRBV1; the D call of TRBD2 is as the table states it, not checked on the DNA. TRBV1 is a documented pseudogene. The length of the CDR3 is 11 residues. The CDR3 DNA is TGCACCGGACTAGGGGCCCACGAGCAGTACTTC. Translation gives CTGLGAHEQYF.

The chain joins TRBV5-1 to TRBJ2-3; possibly TRBD2 for D (7 bases). Looked up from germline, CDR1 is SGHRS and CDR2 is YFSETQ. V lost 5 bases and J lost 3, with 19 bases in between. This CDR3 is 16 amino acids long. The CDR3 loop reads CASSYSLQGGTDTQYF. The CDR3 DNA follows: TGCGCCAGCAGTTATTCCCTACAGGGAGGGACAGATACGCAGTATTTT.

The rearrangement uses TRBV7-6 and TRBJ2-6, with D hard to call. Germline CDR1 and CDR2: SGHVS and FNYEAQ. The V end was cut by 1 base, the J end by 5 bases, with 12 bases between. CDR3 length equals 16 residues. The CDR3 nucleotides are TGTGCCAGCAGCTTAGATTCCCGTCCTCGGGCCAACGTCCTGACTTTC. It translates to CASSLDSRPRANVLTF.

This clone was found a few times. The chain is built from TRBV6-5 and TRBJ2-7, with TRBD1 identical over 7 bases. Germline assignment: CDR1 MNHEY and CDR2 SVGAGI. The CDR3 runs 14 residues. V was pared by 6 bases and J by 2 bases, with 7 bases of the junction left unmatched. CDR3 sequence (DNA): TGTGCCAGCAGCGGGGACAGTTCACCCTACGAGCAGTACTTC. It encodes CASSGDSSPYEQYF.

This clone was seen a few times. The chain is built from TRBV29-1 and TRBJ1-1; no clear D. This CDR3 region has 13 residues. V was clipped by 4 bases and J by 2 bases, with 11 bases between them. Germline-derived CDR1 and CDR2 are SQVTM and ANQGSEA. The DNA for the CDR3 is TGCAGCGTTGGGTCAGTTTACAACACTGAAGCTTTCTTT. This gives the protein CSVGSVYNTEAFF.

The V and J genes are TRBV30 and TRBJ2-5, with 7 bases that match TRBD1. Germline values: CDR1 GTSNPN, CDR2 SVGIG (reference sequence). Trimming cost V 3 bases and J 2 bases; bases outside gene matches: 6. The CDR3 is 14 amino acids. The CDR3 DNA reads TGTGCCTGGAGCCCGGACAGGTTGCAAGAGACCCAGTACTTC. This gives the protein CAWSPDRLQETQYF.

The genes are TRBV25-1 and TRBJ2-1; no clear D gene. This CDR3 comprises 16 residues. Between the trimmed V and J ends, which lost 2 bases and 0 bases, there was a span of 11 bases. Germline loops: CDR1 MGHDK, CDR2 SYGVNS. The CDR3 spells CASSEPGPLSYNEQFF. In nucleotides, the CDR3 is TGTGCCAGCAGTGAACCGGGCCCCCTCTCCTACAATGAGCAGTTCTTC.

V gene TRBV6-5 combines with J gene TRBJ2-2; 7 bases fit TRBD1. After removal of 6 bases from V and 4 bases from J, the junction contained 8 bases not matched to a gene. From germline, CDR1 is MNHEY and CDR2 SVGAGI. The CDR3 is made up of 15 amino acids. CDR3 in DNA: TGTGCCAGCAGAATACGACAGGGAAGCACCGGGGAGCTGTTTTTT. Amino acids: CASRIRQGSTGELFF.

The V and J genes are TRBV18 and TRBJ2-7; 7 bases agree with TRBD1. This CDR3 is built from 14 residues. V lost 3 bases to trimming and J lost 3 bases; unmatched junction nucleotides: 5. CDR1 and CDR2 from the germline V gene are KGHSH and LQKENI. The CDR3, as DNA: TGTGCCAGCTCACCGACCGGACAGGTCTACGAGCAGTACTTC. Its protein is CASSPTGQVYEQYF.

The chain recombines TRBV19 with TRBJ1-1; D unresolved. Germline V gene data show CDR1 as LNHDA and CDR2 as SQIVND (reference sequence). This CDR3 region has 16 residues. Trimming cost V 4 bases and J 2 bases, with 17 bases left between them. CDR3 region: CASSNPLGRTNTEAFF. As DNA, the CDR3 is TGTGCCAGTAGTAATCCCCTGGGCAGGACCAACACTGAAGCTTTCTTT.

The chain couples TRBV5-4 to TRBJ2-6; D is unresolved. Germline CDR1 SGHNT, CDR2 YYREEE (reference sequence). This CDR3 has 17 residues. The ends were cut back, 0 bases at V and 4 bases at J, with 14 bases in the middle. The chain's CDR3 is CASSLALGTSGANVLTF. The DNA of the CDR3 is TGTGCCAGCAGCTTGGCGCTGGGAACGTCGGGGGCCAACGTCCTGACTTTC.

The rearrangement joins TRBV2 to TRBJ1-5; a possible D gene is TRBD1 (5 bases). Germline V gene sequence: CDR1 SNHLY, CDR2 FYNNEI. V dropped 4 bases and J dropped 5 bases, with 15 bases sitting between them. The CDR3 extends over 15 amino acids. In DNA form, the CDR3 reads TGTGCCAGCAGTGGGGAGTCTCTGGGGCATCAGCCCCAGCATTTT. Protein: CASSGESLGHQPQHF.

The rearrangement uses TRBV4-3 and TRBJ2-3; 8 nucleotides line up with TRBD1. CDR1 is LGHNA, CDR2 YSLEER, per germline. V was pared by 1 base and J by 4 bases, with 4 bases of the junction left unmatched. This CDR3 comprises 15 residues. CDR3 protein: CASSQGWTGSDTQYF. The CDR3 nucleotides are TGCGCCAGCAGCCAAGGCTGGACAGGGTCAGATACGCAGTATTTT.

The chain uses TRBV7-2 and TRBJ2-3; 8 bases fit TRBD2. Looked up from germline, CDR1 is SGHTA and CDR2 is FQGNSA. This CDR3 comprises 15 residues. Unmatched junction bases numbered 3, after V lost 3 bases and J lost 1 base. CDR3 amino acids: CASSFGTRGTDTQYF. CDR3 nucleotides: TGTGCCAGCAGCTTCGGGACTAGGGGCACAGATACGCAGTATTTT.

This sequence joins TRBV7-9 and TRBJ1-4, with D possibly matching TRBD1 (6 bases). The CDR3 consists of 15 residues. Germline CDR1 SEHNR, CDR2 FQNEAQ (reference sequence). Trimming left V 4 bases short and J 7 bases short, with 16 bases between. This CDR3 reads CASSSRGGTFEKLFF. Written as DNA, the CDR3 is TGTGCCAGCAGCTCAAGGGGGGGGACGTTTGAAAAACTGTTTTTT.

The chain employs TRBV7-3 and TRBJ2-2; TRBD1 is a possible D gene (5 bases). Germline assignment: CDR1 SGHTA and CDR2 FQGTGA. The CDR3 extends over 13 amino acids. Trimming took off 8 bases at V and 6 bases at J, with 13 bases between the two ends. CDR3 in DNA: TGTGCCAGCGGCAGGGTTAGGTCCGGGGAGCTGTTTTTT. Protein: CASGRVRSGELFF.